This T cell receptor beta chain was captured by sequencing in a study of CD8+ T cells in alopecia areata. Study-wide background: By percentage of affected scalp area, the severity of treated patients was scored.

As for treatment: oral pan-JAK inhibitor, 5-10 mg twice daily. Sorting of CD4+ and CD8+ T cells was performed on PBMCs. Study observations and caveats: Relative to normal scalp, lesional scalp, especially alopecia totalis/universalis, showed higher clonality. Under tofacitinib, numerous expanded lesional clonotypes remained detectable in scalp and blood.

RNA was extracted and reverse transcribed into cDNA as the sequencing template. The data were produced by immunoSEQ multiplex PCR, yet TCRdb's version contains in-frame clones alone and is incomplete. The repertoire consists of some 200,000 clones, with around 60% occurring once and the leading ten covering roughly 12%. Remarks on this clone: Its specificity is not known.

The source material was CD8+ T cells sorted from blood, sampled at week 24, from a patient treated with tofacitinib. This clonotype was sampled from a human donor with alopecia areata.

The CDR3 loop is CASSLVGEQFF. The CDR3 DNA reads as TGTGCCAGCAGCTTGGTAGGTGAGCAGTTCTTC. This chain links TRBV13 with TRBJ2-1, with unresolved D. Trimming pared 3 bases from V and 9 bases from J, leaving 6 bases between. The CDR3 is 11 amino acids. Germline V gene lookup returns CDR1 PRHDT and CDR2 FYEKMQ (reference sequence).